The 16 T cell receptor beta chains below come from one sample, sequenced in a study of T cells in Graves' hyperthyroidism and ophthalmopathy. The source material, RNA transcripts, was used to amplify TCR beta CDR3 regions. In the first-round RT-PCR of the TCR CDR3, the HTBI primer set was used. A single record per CDR3 protein comes from TCRdb applying MiXCR to the multiplex PCR reads. The repertoire includes 300,000 to 350,000 distinct CDR3 sequences, about 15% of them detected once, and under 30% sits in the top ten. The sample taken for sequencing was blood. The receptors were sampled from a woman in her twenties or thirties with Graves' hyperthyroidism.

This clonotype was seen more than once but under ten times. The V call is TRBV6-5, the J call TRBJ2-1; D not resolved. The CDR3 is 14 amino acids. The V end was cut by 2 bases, the J end by 8 bases, with 13 bases between. The V gene's germline CDR1 is MNHEY and CDR2 SVGAGI. The CDR3 coding sequence is TGTGCCAGCAGTTACCCGGCCGGTGGGGATGAGCAGTTCTTC. Protein product: CASSYPAGGDEQFF.

This clonotype was picked up many times. This chain uses TRBV12-3 or TRBV12-4 with TRBJ1-2; maybe TRBD1 (5 bases). V was pared by 3 bases and J by 0 bases, with 11 bases between. The CDR3 extends over 15 amino acids. The CDR3 here is CASSFADSPNYGYTF. The CDR3 nucleotides are TGTGCCAGCAGTTTTGCCGACAGCCCTAACTATGGCTACACCTTC.

This clonotype was observed a handful of times. The chain carries TRBV11-1 and TRBJ2-2; D gene unclear. This CDR3 is built from 15 residues. Trimming stripped 0 bases from V and 7 bases from J, with 12 bases between. CDR1 and CDR2 (germline): SGHAT, FQDESV (reference sequence). The CDR3 sequence: CASSLALTHDGELFF. CDR3 nucleotide sequence: TGTGCCAGCAGCTTAGCGCTAACCCATGACGGGGAGCTGTTTTTT.

This clonotype was found many times. The rearrangement joins TRBV14 to TRBJ2-5; D unresolved. V gave up 1 base and J gave up 7 bases, with 10 bases separating them. CDR1 and CDR2 (germline): SGHDN, FVKESK. The CDR3 runs 13 residues. The chain's CDR3 is CASSQVGVGTQYF. CDR3 nucleotides: TGTGCCAGCAGCCAAGTCGGAGTCGGGACCCAGTACTTC.

This clonotype was seen many times. J is TRBJ2-5 and V is TRBV12-3 or TRBV12-4; 9 nucleotides align to TRBD2. The V gene end was trimmed by 4 bases and the J gene end by 4 bases; junction bases not matched to a gene: 13. The CDR3 has 17 residues. This CDR3 reads CASSSLTLGLARETQYF. The CDR3 nucleotides read TGTGCCAGCAGTTCATTGACCTTGGGACTAGCAAGAGAGACCCAGTACTTC.

The V call is TRBV5-1, the J call TRBJ2-7, with TRBD1 identical over 7 bases. Germline assignment: CDR1 SGHRS and CDR2 YFSETQ. V lost 3 bases and J lost 2; bases outside the gene matches: 14. This CDR3 is 17 amino acids long. The CDR3 here is CASSYRGSGQGAYEQYF. In DNA, the CDR3 is TGCGCCAGCAGCTACCGGGGTAGTGGGCAGGGGGCCTACGAGCAGTACTTC. The full variable domain, its missing parts supplied by reference TRBV5-1 and TRBJ2-7, is KAGVTQTPRYLIKTRGQQVTLSCSPISGHRSVSWYQQTPGQGLQFLFEYFSETQRNKGNFPGRFSGRQFSNSRSEMNVSTLELGDSALYLCASSYRGSGQGAYEQYFGPGTRLTVT.

The chain combines TRBV25-1 with TRBJ2-4, with D possibly matching TRBD2 (6 bases). Per germline, CDR1 MGHDK and CDR2 SYGVNS. The CDR3 totals 16 residues. The V end was cut by 5 bases, the J end by 5 bases, with 19 bases between. CDR3 nucleotides: TGTGCCAGCAGTCCACCGGCGGGGACGGTCGAAAACATTCAGTACTTC. Translating gives CASSPPAGTVENIQYF.

The CDR3 loop is CATQVAVGGYTF. The CDR3 DNA reads as TGTGCCACCCAGGTAGCTGTCGGCGGCTACACCTTC. The J gene is TRBJ1-2, the V gene TRBV28; no clear D gene. The CDR3 spans 12 residues. CDR1 and CDR2 from the germline V gene are MDHEN and SYDVKM. V lost 10 bases, J lost 8 bases, and 17 bases lay in between.

V is TRBV7-6 and J is TRBJ2-5, with D perhaps matching TRBD2 (5 bases). The length of the CDR3 is 15 residues. Germline values: CDR1 SGHVS, CDR2 FNYEAQ. The V end lost 8 bases, the J end lost 5 bases, and 21 bases lay between the germline ends. CDR3 bases: TGTGCCAGCTCACAGACCCACAGCCCGGGGGAGACCCAGTACTTC. Protein product: CASSQTHSPGETQYF. Drawing the rest from reference TRBV7-6 and TRBJ2-5, the complete variable domain is GAGVSQSPRYKVTKRGQDVALRCDPISGHVSLYWYRQALGQGPEFLTYFNYEAQQDKSGLPNDRFSAERPEGSISTLTIQRTEQRDSAMYRCASSQTHSPGETQYFGPGTRLLVL.

The rearrangement uses TRBV7-3 and TRBJ2-6; TRBD2 agrees at 9 bases. There are 18 residues in the CDR3. V lost 1 base, J lost 4 bases, and 8 bases stayed unmatched. Germline values: CDR1 SGHTA, CDR2 FQGTGA. The CDR3 coding sequence is TGTGCCAGCAGCTTAAGGGCTACTAGCGGGCGAGGGGCCAACGTCCTGACTTTC. The encoded protein is CASSLRATSGRGANVLTF.

This clonotype has a handful of counts. DNA of the CDR3: TGTGCCAGCAGCTTAAGCCTAGCGGGAGATAGATACACCGGGGAGCTGTTTTTT. It codes for CASSLSLAGDRYTGELFF. The V call is TRBV13, the J call TRBJ2-2; 10 bases agree with TRBD2. Germline CDR1 PRHDT, CDR2 FYEKMQ (reference sequence). The junction had 9 bases not matched to a gene; V was cut back by 2 bases and J by 3 bases. The CDR3 totals 18 residues.

Ten or more counts support this clonotype. This chain links TRBV6-1 with TRBJ1-2, with D tentatively TRBD1 (5 bases). The CDR3 spans 17 residues. Trimming removed 5 bases from V and 5 bases from J, with 24 bases in between. Germline values: CDR1 MNHNS, CDR2 SASEGT. The CDR3 region is CASSYRSQTQYAYGYTF. The CDR3 DNA sequence: TGTGCCAGCAGTTACAGGTCCCAAACCCAGTACGCTTATGGCTACACCTTC.

This clonotype occurred many times. The chain uses TRBV18 and TRBJ2-3, with D unclear. Germline CDR1 KGHSH, CDR2 LQKENI. The CDR3 covers 13 residues. V shed 2 bases and J shed 8 bases, with 11 bases lying between them. The CDR3 nucleotides read TGTGCCAGCTCACCAGAAAGTGGGTCTACGCAGTATTTT. Translated: CASSPESGSTQYF.

This rearrangement joins TRBV29-1 to TRBJ2-7; D is undetermined. Trimming took 2 bases from V and 6 from J, leaving 11 bases between them. This CDR3 has 12 amino acids. Germline values: CDR1 SQVTM, CDR2 ANQGSEA. Here the CDR3 reads CSVENPRSEQYF. DNA of the CDR3: TGCAGCGTTGAAAATCCTAGGTCCGAGCAGTACTTC.

Details on this clonotype: Being one base from a much bigger clone, this may be a read error. The chain is built from TRBV7-2 and TRBJ2-2; 9 bases map to TRBD2. Germline V gene sequence: CDR1 SGHTA, CDR2 FQGNSA. CDR3 length equals 21 residues. The V gene end was trimmed by 0 bases and the J gene end by 5 bases; junction bases not matched to a gene: 19. The CDR3 DNA follows: TGTGCCAGCAGCTTAGCTGGTCCGTCGGGCGGGACTAGCCGGTTTACCGGGGAGCTGTTTTTT. Translating it yields CASSLAGPSGGTSRFTGELFF.

Concerning this clonotype: The junction does not match germline at one end; this may be a read error. The chain links TRBV7-7 to TRBJ2-2; 8 nucleotides align to TRBD2. The length of the CDR3 is 16 residues. The germline gives CDR1 SSHAT, CDR2 FNYEAQ (reference sequence). CDR3 region: CASSPRSSGTSGELFF. The CDR3 DNA reads TGTGCTAGCAGCCCGCGGAGTAGCGGGACTAGCGGGGAGCTGTTTTTT.